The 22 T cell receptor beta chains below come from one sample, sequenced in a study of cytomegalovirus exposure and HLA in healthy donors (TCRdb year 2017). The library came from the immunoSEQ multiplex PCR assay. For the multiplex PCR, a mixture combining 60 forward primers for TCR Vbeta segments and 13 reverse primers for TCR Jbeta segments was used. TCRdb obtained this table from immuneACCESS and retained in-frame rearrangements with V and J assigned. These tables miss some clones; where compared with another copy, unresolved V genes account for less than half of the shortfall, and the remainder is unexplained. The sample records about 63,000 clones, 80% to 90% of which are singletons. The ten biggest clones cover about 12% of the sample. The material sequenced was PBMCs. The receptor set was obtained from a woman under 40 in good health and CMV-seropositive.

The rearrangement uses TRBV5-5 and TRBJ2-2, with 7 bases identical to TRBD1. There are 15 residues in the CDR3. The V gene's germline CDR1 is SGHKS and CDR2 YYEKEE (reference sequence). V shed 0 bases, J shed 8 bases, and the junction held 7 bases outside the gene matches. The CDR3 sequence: CASSLVTGAVGELFF. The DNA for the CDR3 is TGTGCCAGCAGCTTGGTAACAGGGGCGGTTGGGGAGCTGTTTTTT. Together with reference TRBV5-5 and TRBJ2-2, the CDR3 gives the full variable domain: DAGVTQSPTHLIKTRGQQVTLRCSPISGHKSVSWYQQVLGQGPQFIFQYYEKEERGRGNFPDRFSARQFPNYSSELNVNALLLGDSALYLCASSLVTGAVGELFFGEGSRLTVL.

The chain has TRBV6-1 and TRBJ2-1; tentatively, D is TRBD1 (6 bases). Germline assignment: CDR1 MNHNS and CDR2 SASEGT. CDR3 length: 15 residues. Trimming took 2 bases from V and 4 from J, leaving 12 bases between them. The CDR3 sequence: CASSEPAGEYNEQFF. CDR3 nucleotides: TGTGCCAGCAGTGAACCTGCAGGGGAGTACAATGAGCAGTTCTTC.

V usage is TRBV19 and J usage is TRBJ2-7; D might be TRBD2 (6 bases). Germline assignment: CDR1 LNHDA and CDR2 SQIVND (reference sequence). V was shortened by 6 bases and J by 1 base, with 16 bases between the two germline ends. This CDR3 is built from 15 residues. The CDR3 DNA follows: TGTGCCAGTAGAAGTGCCCTAGCGAAATCCTACGAGCAGTACTTC. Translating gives CASRSALAKSYEQYF.

CDR3 protein: CASSLRLAGGGTGELFF. CDR3 coding DNA: TGCGCCAGCAGCCTCAGACTAGCGGGAGGGGGCACCGGGGAGCTGTTTTTT. The chain carries TRBV4-1 and TRBJ2-2, with 14 bases that match TRBD2. Germline V gene sequence: CDR1 MGHRA, CDR2 YSYEKL. The CDR3 has 17 residues. V lost 4 bases and J lost 4; bases outside the gene matches: 5.

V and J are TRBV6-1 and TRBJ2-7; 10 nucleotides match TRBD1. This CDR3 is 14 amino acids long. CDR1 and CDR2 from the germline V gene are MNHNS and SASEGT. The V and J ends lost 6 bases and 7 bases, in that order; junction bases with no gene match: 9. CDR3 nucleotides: TGTGCCAGCAGCGTCCGACAGGGGGCGGGGGAGCAGTACTTC. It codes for CASSVRQGAGEQYF.

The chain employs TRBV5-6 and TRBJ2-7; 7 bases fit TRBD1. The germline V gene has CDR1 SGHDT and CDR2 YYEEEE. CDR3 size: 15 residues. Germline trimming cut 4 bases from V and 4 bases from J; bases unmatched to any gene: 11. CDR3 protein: CASSPKSGTVYEQYF. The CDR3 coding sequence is TGTGCCAGCAGCCCGAAATCCGGGACAGTATACGAGCAGTACTTC.

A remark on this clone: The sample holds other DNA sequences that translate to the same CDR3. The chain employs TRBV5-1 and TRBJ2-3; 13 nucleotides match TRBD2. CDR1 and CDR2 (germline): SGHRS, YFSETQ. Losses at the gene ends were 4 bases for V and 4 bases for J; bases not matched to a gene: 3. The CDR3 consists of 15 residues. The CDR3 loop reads CASSPGLAGADTQYF. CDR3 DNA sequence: TGCGCCAGCAGCCCCGGACTAGCGGGAGCAGATACGCAGTATTTT.

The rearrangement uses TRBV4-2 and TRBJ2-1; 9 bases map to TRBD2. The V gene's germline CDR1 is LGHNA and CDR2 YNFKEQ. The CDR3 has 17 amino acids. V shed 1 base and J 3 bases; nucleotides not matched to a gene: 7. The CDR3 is CASSQGTAGGYYNEQFF. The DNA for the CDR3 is TGTGCCAGCAGCCAAGGGACGGCGGGAGGGTACTACAATGAGCAGTTCTTC.

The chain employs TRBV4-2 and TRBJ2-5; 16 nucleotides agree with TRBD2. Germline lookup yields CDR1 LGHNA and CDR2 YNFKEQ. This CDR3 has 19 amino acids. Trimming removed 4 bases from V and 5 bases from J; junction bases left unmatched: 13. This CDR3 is CASSLNYRPGLAGGETQYF. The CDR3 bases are TGTGCCAGCAGCCTCAACTACCGACCGGGACTAGCGGGAGGGGAGACCCAGTACTTC.

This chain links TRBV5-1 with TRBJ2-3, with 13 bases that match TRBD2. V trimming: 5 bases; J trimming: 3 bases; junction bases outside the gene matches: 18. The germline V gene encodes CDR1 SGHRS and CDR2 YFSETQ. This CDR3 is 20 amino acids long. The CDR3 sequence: CASSKKWGLAGRVETDTQYF. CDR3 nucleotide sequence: TGCGCCAGCAGTAAAAAATGGGGACTAGCGGGAAGGGTAGAAACAGATACGCAGTATTTT. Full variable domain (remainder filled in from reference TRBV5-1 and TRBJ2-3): KAGVTQTPRYLIKTRGQQVTLSCSPISGHRSVSWYQQTPGQGLQFLFEYFSETQRNKGNFPGRFSGRQFSNSRSEMNVSTLELGDSALYLCASSKKWGLAGRVETDTQYFGPGTRLTVL.

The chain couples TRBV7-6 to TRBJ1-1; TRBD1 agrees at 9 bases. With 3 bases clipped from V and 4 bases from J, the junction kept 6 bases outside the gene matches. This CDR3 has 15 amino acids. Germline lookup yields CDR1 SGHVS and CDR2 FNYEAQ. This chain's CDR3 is CASSFEDRGGTEAFF. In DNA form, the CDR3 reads TGTGCCAGCAGCTTCGAGGACAGGGGAGGCACTGAAGCTTTCTTT.

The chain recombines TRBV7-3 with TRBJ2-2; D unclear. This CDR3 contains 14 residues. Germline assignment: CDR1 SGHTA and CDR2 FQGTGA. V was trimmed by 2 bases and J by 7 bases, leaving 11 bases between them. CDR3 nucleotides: TGTGCCAGCAGCTTAGGCCAGGTTAACGGGGAGCTGTTTTTT. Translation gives CASSLGQVNGELFF.

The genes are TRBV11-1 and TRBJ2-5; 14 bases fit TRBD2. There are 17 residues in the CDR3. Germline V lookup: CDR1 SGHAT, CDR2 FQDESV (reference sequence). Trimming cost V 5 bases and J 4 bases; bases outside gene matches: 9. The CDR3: CASSPGTSGSMSETQYF. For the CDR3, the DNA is TGTGCCAGCAGCCCCGGGACTAGCGGGAGTATGTCAGAGACCCAGTACTTC.

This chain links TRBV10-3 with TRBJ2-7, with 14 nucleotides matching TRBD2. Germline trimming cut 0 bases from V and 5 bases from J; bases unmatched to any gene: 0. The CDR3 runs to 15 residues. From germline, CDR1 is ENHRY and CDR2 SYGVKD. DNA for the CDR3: TGTGCCATCAGTGAGTCGGGACTAGCGGGAGACGAGCAGTACTTC. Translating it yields CAISESGLAGDEQYF.

This CDR3 is CATSEDRAVYEQYF. The DNA for the CDR3 is TGCGCCACTTCCGAAGACAGGGCTGTATACGAGCAGTACTTC. The V and J genes are TRBV10-1 and TRBJ2-7; TRBD1 aligns across 7 bases. J lost 4 bases, V lost 10 bases, and 13 bases had no gene match. This CDR3 has 14 residues. Germline loops: CDR1 WNHNN, CDR2 SYGVQD (reference sequence).

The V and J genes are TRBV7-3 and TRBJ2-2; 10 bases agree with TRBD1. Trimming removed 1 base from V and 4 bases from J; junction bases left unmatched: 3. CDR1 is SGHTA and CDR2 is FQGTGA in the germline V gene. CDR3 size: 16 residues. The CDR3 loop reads CASSLRQGAGTGELFF. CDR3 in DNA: TGTGCCAGCAGCTTAAGACAGGGGGCCGGCACCGGGGAGCTGTTTTTT.

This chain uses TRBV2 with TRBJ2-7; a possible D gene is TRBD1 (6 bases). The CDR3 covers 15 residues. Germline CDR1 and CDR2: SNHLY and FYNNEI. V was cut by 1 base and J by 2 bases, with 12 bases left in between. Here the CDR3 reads CASSEGQDTPYEQYF. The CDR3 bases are TGTGCCAGCAGTGAAGGACAGGACACACCCTACGAGCAGTACTTC.

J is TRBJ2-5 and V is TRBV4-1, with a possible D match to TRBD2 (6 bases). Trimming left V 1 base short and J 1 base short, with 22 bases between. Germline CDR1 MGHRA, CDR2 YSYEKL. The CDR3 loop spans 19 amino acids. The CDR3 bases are TGCGCCAGCAGCCAAGTCTTTCGGAGGGCTCAAGGCATCCAAGAGACCCAGTACTTC. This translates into CASSQVFRRAQGIQETQYF.

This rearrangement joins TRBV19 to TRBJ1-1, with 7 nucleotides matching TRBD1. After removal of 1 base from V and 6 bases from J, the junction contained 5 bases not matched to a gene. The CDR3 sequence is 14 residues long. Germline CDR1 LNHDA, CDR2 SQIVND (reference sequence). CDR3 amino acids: CASSIGGGGPEAFF. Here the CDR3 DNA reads TGTGCCAGTAGTATAGGAGGAGGGGGCCCTGAAGCTTTCTTT.

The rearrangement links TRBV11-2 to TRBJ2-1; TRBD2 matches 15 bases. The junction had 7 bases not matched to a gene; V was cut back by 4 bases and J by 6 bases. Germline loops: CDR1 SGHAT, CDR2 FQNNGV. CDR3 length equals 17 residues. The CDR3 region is CASSSRTSGRAGNEQFF. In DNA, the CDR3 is TGTGCCAGCAGCTCTAGGACTAGCGGGAGGGCCGGCAATGAGCAGTTCTTC.

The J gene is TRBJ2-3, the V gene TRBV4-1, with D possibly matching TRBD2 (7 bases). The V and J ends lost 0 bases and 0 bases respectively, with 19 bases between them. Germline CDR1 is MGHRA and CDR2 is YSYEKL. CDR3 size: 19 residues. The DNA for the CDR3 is TGCGCCAGCAGCCAAGATTTTCGGGGGCGTAGCGGGAGCACAGATACGCAGTATTTT. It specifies CASSQDFRGRSGSTDTQYF.

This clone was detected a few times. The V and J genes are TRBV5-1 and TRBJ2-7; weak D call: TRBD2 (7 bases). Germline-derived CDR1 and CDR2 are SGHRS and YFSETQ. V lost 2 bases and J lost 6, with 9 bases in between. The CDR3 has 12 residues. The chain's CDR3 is CASSFGGPEQYF. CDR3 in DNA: TGCGCCAGCAGCTTCGGGGGGCCCGAGCAGTACTTC.